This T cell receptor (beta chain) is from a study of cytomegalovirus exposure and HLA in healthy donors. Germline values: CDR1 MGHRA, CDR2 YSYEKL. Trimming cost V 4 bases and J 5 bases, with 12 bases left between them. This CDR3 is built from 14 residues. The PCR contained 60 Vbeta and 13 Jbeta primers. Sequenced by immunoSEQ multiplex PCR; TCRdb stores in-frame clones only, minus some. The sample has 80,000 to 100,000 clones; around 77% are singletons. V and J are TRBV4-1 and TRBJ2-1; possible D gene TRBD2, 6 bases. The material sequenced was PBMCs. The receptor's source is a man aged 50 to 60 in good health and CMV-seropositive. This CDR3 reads CASSRLGGNNEQFF. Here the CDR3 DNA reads TGCGCCAGCAGCCGCCTCGGAGGGAACAATGAGCAGTTCTTC.